This is a list of T cell receptor beta chains from one sample in a study of T cell responses to AZD1222 COVID-19 vaccine. Repertoires were generated with immunoSEQ multiplex PCR, while TCRdb's copy carries only in-frame clones and drops some. In the table there are some 150,000 clones, 70% to 90% of which are singletons. Source: peripheral blood, taken 28 days after the second dose of the MenACWY control vaccine. The receptors stem from an adult who received the MenACWY meningococcal vaccine as a control. The CDR3 runs from the conserved cysteine through the conserved F or W. The D gene is left open where the match is weak.

15 TRBJ2-7 TRBV7-2 TRBD2 CASSLRLAGAYEQYF TGTGCCAGCAGCTTAAGGCTAGCGGGAGCCTACGAGCAGTACTTC
12 TRBJ2-1 TRBV25-1 - CASSELEGKQFF TGTGCCAGCAGTGAATTGGAAGGGAAGCAGTTCTTC
14 TRBJ2-2 TRBV9 - CASSVGTPTGELFF TGTGCCAGCAGCGTAGGGACGCCCACCGGGGAGCTGTTTTTT
14 TRBJ1-2 TRBV19 - CASSIPGFPRGYTF TGTGCCAGTAGTATACCGGGGTTTCCGCGTGGCTACACCTTC
13 TRBJ2-7 TRBV11-3 - CASSLGAPYEQYF TGTGCCAGCAGCCTCGGGGCCCCTTACGAGCAGTACTTC
12 TRBJ2-7 TRBV27 - CATFTSSYEQYF TGTGCCACCTTCACATCCTCCTACGAGCAGTACTTC
13 TRBJ1-2 TRBV5-1 TRBD1 CASSEGAKLGYIF TGCGCCAGCAGCGAGGGGGCGAAGCTTGGCTACATCTTC
16 TRBJ1-5 TRBV11-2 - CASSLGSSPSNQPQHF TGTGCCAGCAGCTTAGGGTCATCCCCAAGCAATCAGCCCCAGCATTTT
17 TRBJ1-6 TRBV30 - CAWSGRAISSYNSPLHF TGTGCCTGGAGTGGCAGGGCTATCAGCTCCTATAATTCACCCCTCCACTTT
14 TRBJ2-5 TRBV6-5 - CASSYSGLEETQYF TGTGCCAGCAGTTACTCAGGATTAGAGGAGACCCAGTACTTC
14 TRBJ1-1 TRBV5-4 - CASSPAGVSAEAFF TGTGCCAGCAGCCCCGCCGGGGTTTCTGCGGAAGCTTTCTTT
15 TRBJ2-7 TRBV6-5 TRBD1 CASSIDRGDPYEQYF TGTGCCAGCAGTATTGACAGGGGCGACCCCTACGAGCAGTACTTC
14 TRBJ1-1 TRBV19 - CASSIVKGWTEAFF TGTGCCAGTAGTATAGTAAAGGGGTGGACTGAAGCTTTCTTT
16 TRBJ2-7 TRBV7-8 TRBD2 CASSQRASGSRSEQYF TGTGCCAGCAGCCAGCGGGCTAGCGGGAGCCGGTCCGAGCAGTACTTC
15 TRBJ2-7 TRBV19 TRBD2 CASSPRTSGPSEQYF TGTGCCAGTAGCCCGAGGACTAGCGGCCCTTCCGAGCAGTACTTC
14 TRBJ1-5 TRBV6-4 - CASSTELSNQPQHF TGTGCCAGCAGTACGGAACTTAGCAATCAGCCCCAGCATTTT
15 TRBJ1-3 TRBV5-8 - CASSLWDSAGNTIYF TGTGCCAGCAGCTTATGGGACTCAGCGGGAAACACCATATATTTT
14 TRBJ2-7 TRBV5-4 TRBD2 CASSRSGTSYEQYF TGTGCCAGCAGCCGTAGCGGGACCTCCTACGAGCAGTACTTC
12 TRBJ1-2 TRBV14 TRBD1 CASRADRDGYTF TGTGCCAGCAGGGCGGACAGGGATGGCTACACCTTC
13 TRBJ1-1 TRBV6-5 - CASSPVRGTEAFF TGTGCCAGCAGTCCCGTCCGTGGCACTGAAGCTTTCTTT
13 TRBJ2-3 TRBV18 - CASSPLPADTQYF TGTGCCAGCTCACCACTGCCAGCAGATACGCAGTATTTT
12 TRBJ2-7 TRBV6-5 - CAVEARTGEQYF TGTGCCGTAGAAGCACGGACTGGCGAGCAGTACTTC
14 TRBJ2-3 TRBV4-1 - CASSQEPGTDTQYF TGCGCCAGCAGCCAAGAACCGGGAACAGATACGCAGTATTTT
13 TRBJ2-7 TRBV6-5 - CASTQGLAYEQYF TGTGCCAGCACTCAAGGATTGGCCTACGAGCAGTACTTC
14 TRBJ1-1 TRBV7-8 TRBD1 CASSPRTGGTEAFF TGTGCCAGCAGCCCACGGACAGGGGGCACTGAAGCTTTCTTT
13 TRBJ1-1 TRBV18 - CASSLSSNTEAFF TGTGCCAGCTCATTGTCTTCAAACACTGAAGCTTTCTTT
12 TRBJ2-1 TRBV7-2 TRBD2 CASSLGTTEQFF TGTGCCAGCAGCCTCGGGACTACAGAGCAGTTCTTC